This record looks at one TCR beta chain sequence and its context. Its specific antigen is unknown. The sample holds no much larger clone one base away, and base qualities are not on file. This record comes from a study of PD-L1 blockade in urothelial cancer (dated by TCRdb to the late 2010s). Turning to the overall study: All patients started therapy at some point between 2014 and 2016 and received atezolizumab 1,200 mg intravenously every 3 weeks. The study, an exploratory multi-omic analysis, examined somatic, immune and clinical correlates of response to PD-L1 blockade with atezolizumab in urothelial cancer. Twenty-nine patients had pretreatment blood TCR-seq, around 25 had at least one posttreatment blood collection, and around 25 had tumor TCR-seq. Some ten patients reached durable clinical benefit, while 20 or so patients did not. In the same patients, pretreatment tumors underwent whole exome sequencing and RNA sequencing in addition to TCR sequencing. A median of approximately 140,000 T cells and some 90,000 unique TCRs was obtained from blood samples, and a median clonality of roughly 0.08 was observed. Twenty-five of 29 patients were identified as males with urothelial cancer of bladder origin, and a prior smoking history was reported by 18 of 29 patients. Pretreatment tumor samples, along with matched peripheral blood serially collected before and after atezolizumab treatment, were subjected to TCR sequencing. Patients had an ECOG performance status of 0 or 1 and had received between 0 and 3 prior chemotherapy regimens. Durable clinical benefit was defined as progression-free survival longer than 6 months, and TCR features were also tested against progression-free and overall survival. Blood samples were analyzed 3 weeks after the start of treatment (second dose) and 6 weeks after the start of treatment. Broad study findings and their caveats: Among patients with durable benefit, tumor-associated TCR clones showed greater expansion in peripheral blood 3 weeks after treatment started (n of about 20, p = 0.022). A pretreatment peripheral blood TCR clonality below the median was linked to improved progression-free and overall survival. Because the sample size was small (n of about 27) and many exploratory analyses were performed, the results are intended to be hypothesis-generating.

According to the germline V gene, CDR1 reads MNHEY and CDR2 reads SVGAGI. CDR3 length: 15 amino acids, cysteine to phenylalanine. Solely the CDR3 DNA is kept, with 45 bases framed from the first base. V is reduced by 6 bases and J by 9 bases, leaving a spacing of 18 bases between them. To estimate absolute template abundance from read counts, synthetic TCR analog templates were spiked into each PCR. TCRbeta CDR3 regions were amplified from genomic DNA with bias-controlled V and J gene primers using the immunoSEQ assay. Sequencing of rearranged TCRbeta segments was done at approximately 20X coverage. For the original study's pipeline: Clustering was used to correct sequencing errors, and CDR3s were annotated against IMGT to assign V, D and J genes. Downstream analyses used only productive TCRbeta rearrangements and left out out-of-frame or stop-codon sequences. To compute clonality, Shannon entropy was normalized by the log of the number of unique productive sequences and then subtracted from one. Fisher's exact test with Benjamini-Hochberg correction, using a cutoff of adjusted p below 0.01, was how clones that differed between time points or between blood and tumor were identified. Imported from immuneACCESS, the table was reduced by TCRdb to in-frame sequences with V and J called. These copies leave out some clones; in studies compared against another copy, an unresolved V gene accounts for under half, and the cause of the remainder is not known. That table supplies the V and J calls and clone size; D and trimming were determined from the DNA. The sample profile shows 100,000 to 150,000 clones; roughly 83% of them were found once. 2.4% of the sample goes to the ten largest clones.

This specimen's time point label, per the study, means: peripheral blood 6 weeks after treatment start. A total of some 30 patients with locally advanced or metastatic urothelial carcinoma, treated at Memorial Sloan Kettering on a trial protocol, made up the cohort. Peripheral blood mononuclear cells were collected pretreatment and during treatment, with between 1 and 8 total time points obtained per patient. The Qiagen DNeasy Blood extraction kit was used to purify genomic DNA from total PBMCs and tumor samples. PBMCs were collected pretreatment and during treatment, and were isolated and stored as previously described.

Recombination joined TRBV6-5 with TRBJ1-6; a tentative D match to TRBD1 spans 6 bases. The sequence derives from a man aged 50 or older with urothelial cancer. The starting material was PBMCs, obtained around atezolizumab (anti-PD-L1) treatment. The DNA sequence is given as TGTGCCAGCAGGAATACTTACCCCAGGGGTTCACCCCTCCACTTT. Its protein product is CASRNTYPRGSPLHF.